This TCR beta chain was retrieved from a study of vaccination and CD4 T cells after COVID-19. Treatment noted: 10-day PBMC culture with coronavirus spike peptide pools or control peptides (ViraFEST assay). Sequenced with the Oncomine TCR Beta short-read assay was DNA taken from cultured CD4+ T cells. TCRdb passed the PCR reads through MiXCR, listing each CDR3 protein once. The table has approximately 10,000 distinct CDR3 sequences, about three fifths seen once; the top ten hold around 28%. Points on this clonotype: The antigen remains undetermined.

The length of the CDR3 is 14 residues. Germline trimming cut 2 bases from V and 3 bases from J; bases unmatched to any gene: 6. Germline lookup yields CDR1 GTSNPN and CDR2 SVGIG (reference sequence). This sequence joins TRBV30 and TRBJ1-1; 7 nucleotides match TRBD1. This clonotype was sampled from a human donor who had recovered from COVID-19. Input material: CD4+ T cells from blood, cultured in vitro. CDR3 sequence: CAWSNGQADTEAFF. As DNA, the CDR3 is TGTGCCTGGAGTAACGGACAGGCGGACACTGAAGCTTTCTTT.